A single T cell receptor beta chain is shown here with its context. Its specificity is unknown. The sample is drawn from a study of OX40 agonist ivuxolimab in advanced cancers. Overall study context: Of the participants, around 43% had some prior anti-PD-1, anti-PD-L1 or anti-CTLA-4 therapy, which was allowed. There were three patients with partial responses, one having hepatocellular carcinoma and two cutaneous melanoma.

Study results and caveats: There were, on average, more expanded clones in CD8+ T cells than in CD4+.

Sequencing was performed with immunoSEQ multiplex PCR; in TCRdb, only in-frame clones are kept and a portion is missing. The data show about 32,000 clones, around 83% seen once. Per germline, CDR1 MDHEN and CDR2 SYDVKM. Trimming removed 6 bases at V and 3 bases at J, with 24 bases between. The CDR3 spans 18 residues. The V and J genes are TRBV28 and TRBJ2-4; D is possibly TRBD1 (5 bases). The sample here was CD4+ or CD8+ T cells sorted from blood, taken in a trial of the OX40 agonist ivuxolimab. This receptor was obtained from an adult with an advanced solid tumor such as melanoma, head and neck, liver or kidney cancer. This chain's CDR3 is CASRRTGAGQYFKNIQYF. CDR3 nucleotides: TGTGCCAGCAGGAGAACAGGAGCTGGCCAATACTTCAAAAACATTCAGTACTTC.